The 22 T cell receptor beta chains below were found in one sample sequenced in a study of cytomegalovirus exposure and HLA in healthy donors. PCR amplification relied on 60 Vbeta primers (plus 13 Jbeta primers). The assay was immunoSEQ multiplex PCR, and TCRdb's table has in-frame clones only and misses some. The sample holds about 100,000 clones; roughly three quarters are singletons and the top ten take roughly 19%. Sequencing input: PBMCs. These receptors were collected from a woman aged 55-70 years in good health and CMV-seropositive.

The V call is TRBV29-1, the J call TRBJ1-2, with TRBD1 as a possible D gene (5 bases). The V and J ends lost 5 bases and 6 bases respectively, with 16 bases between them. The CDR3 has 13 amino acids. Germline V gene sequence: CDR1 SQVTM, CDR2 ANQGSEA. This CDR3 is CSVKDIGQDGYTF. The CDR3 DNA reads as TGCAGCGTTAAGGACATTGGACAAGATGGCTACACCTTC.

The J gene is TRBJ2-1, the V gene TRBV28; a weak D match, TRBD2 (5 bases). Germline V gene data show CDR1 as MDHEN and CDR2 as SYDVKM. Trimming pared 6 bases from V and 2 bases from J, leaving 23 bases between. The CDR3 is 18 residues long. CDR3: CASSRVTFLGSPYNEQFF. The CDR3 nucleotides read TGTGCCAGCAGCCGCGTCACTTTTTTGGGGAGTCCCTACAATGAGCAGTTCTTC.

This chain connects TRBV2 to TRBJ1-1, with D possibly TRBD1 on 5 matching bases. The length of the CDR3 is 14 residues. Germline-derived CDR1 and CDR2 are SNHLY and FYNNEI. Trimming pared 2 bases from V and 11 bases from J, leaving 18 bases between. The CDR3 sequence: CASSEQGLRGEAFF. The CDR3 bases are TGTGCCAGCAGTGAACAGGGACTTAGAGGGGAGGCTTTCTTT.

The chain employs TRBV10-1 and TRBJ2-2; a possible D gene is TRBD1 (5 bases). The CDR3 contains 13 residues. Germline values: CDR1 WNHNN, CDR2 SYGVQD (reference sequence). V lost 6 bases and J lost 5, with 10 bases in between. This CDR3 reads CASSTKGTGELFF. In nucleotides, the CDR3 is TGCGCCAGCAGCACCAAGGGGACCGGGGAGCTGTTTTTT.

The chain employs TRBV29-1 and TRBJ1-1; a weak D match, TRBD1 (5 bases). CDR3 length equals 16 residues. Trimming removed 0 bases at V and 10 bases at J, with 24 bases between. The V gene's germline CDR1 is SQVTM and CDR2 ANQGSEA. CDR3 sequence: CSVEDLRGLPVLGAFF. The CDR3, as DNA: TGCAGCGTTGAAGATCTTCGGGGACTACCCGTACTGGGAGCTTTCTTT.

This clone was seen only a few times. This rearrangement joins TRBV28 to TRBJ1-1; D is undetermined. CDR3 length: 11 amino acids. Per the germline V gene, CDR1 is MDHEN and CDR2 is SYDVKM. The DNA for the CDR3 is TGTGGGTACTTTGAGAACACTGAAGCTTTCTTT. Translating gives CGYFENTEAFF.

This chain joins TRBV5-1 and TRBJ2-7, with 9 positions matching TRBD1. Unmatched junction bases numbered 4, after V lost 4 bases and J lost 5 bases. CDR1 is SGHRS, CDR2 YFSETQ, per germline. The CDR3 has 13 amino acids. The CDR3 DNA follows: TGCGCCAGCAGCGCGCGGACAGGGGACGAGCAGTACTTC. Its translation is CASSARTGDEQYF.

CDR3 in amino acids: CAISDNIPRDEQFF. The DNA of the CDR3 is TGTGCCATCAGTGACAATATCCCGCGCGATGAGCAGTTCTTC. The chain couples TRBV10-3 to TRBJ2-1; D uncertain. The CDR3 is 14 amino acids. With 3 bases removed from V and 8 bases from J, the gap between germline ends came to 14 bases. CDR1 is ENHRY and CDR2 is SYGVKD in the germline V gene.

V and J are TRBV7-9 and TRBJ2-7; a possible D gene is TRBD1 (6 bases). The CDR3 length is 14 residues. CDR1 is SEHNR and CDR2 is FQNEAQ in the germline V gene (reference sequence). Trimming stripped 4 bases from V and 3 bases from J, with 13 bases between. CDR3 bases: TGTGCCAGCAGCTCGCGACAGGCTAGCTACGAGCAGTACTTC. Residues: CASSSRQASYEQYF.

The chain couples TRBV10-3 to TRBJ2-7; 7 positions agree with TRBD1. The CDR3 covers 13 residues. Per germline, CDR1 ENHRY and CDR2 SYGVKD. Losses at the gene ends were 7 bases for V and 6 bases for J; bases not matched to a gene: 9. The chain's CDR3 is CAINRGRVPEQYF. The CDR3 DNA reads TGTGCCATCAACAGGGGACGAGTCCCCGAGCAGTACTTC.

The chain uses TRBV4-2 and TRBJ2-5; no reliable D call. Germline-derived CDR1 and CDR2 are LGHNA and YNFKEQ. V was trimmed by 0 bases and J by 3 bases, leaving 11 bases between them. The CDR3 sequence is 15 residues long. CDR3 sequence reads: CASSQDPSAEETQYF. The CDR3 DNA reads TGTGCCAGCAGCCAAGATCCCAGCGCTGAAGAGACCCAGTACTTC.

The rearrangement uses TRBV4-1 and TRBJ1-1, with 8 bases fitting TRBD1. CDR1 and CDR2 from the germline V gene are MGHRA and YSYEKL. V dropped 0 bases and J dropped 0; count of bases not matched to a gene: 9. The CDR3 contains 18 residues. The CDR3 here is CASSQEGRGLRMNTEAFF. The CDR3 bases are TGCGCCAGCAGCCAAGAGGGCAGGGGGCTTCGCATGAACACTGAAGCTTTCTTT.

The rearrangement links TRBV19 to TRBJ2-1, with 10 bases aligning to TRBD1. Trimming removed 6 bases from V and 7 bases from J; junction bases left unmatched: 9. This CDR3 comprises 15 residues. Germline V gene sequence: CDR1 LNHDA, CDR2 SQIVND (reference sequence). The CDR3 reads CASSRQGAPHNEQFF. The CDR3 coding sequence is TGTGCCAGTAGCCGACAGGGGGCGCCTCATAATGAGCAGTTCTTC.

V usage is TRBV10-2 and J usage is TRBJ2-7, with 8 positions matching TRBD2. CDR3 size: 16 residues. The germline V gene has CDR1 WSHSY and CDR2 SAAADI. Trimming at V came to 0 bases and at J to 4 bases, leaving 8 bases not matched to a gene. Here the CDR3 DNA reads TGCGCCAGCAGTGAGTCGGAGACTAGCGTACCGTACGAGCAGTACTTC. Its translation is CASSESETSVPYEQYF.

This clone was picked up a small number of times. The chain couples TRBV4-1 to TRBJ2-2; 8 bases are a match to TRBD2. From germline, CDR1 is MGHRA and CDR2 YSYEKL. The CDR3 totals 15 residues. Germline trimming cut 0 bases from V and 7 bases from J; bases unmatched to any gene: 4. In DNA, the CDR3 is TGCGCCAGCAGCCAAGAACCGGGAGGGGTCGGGGAGCTGTTTTTT. This gives the protein CASSQEPGGVGELFF.

The chain has TRBV4-1 and TRBJ2-3; TRBD1 might be the D (5 bases). Trimming removed 1 base from V and 8 bases from J, with 13 bases in between. The CDR3 runs to 14 residues. Germline CDR1 reads MGHRA; CDR2 reads YSYEKL. The chain's CDR3 is CASSQGQGRRTQYF. The DNA of the CDR3 is TGCGCCAGCAGCCAAGGGCAGGGTAGGCGTACGCAGTATTTT.

The chain couples TRBV11-2 to TRBJ2-7, with 13 positions matching TRBD2. V dropped 5 bases and J dropped 2; count of bases not matched to a gene: 3. This CDR3 spans 15 amino acids. CDR1 SGHAT and CDR2 FQNNGV come from the germline V gene. The CDR3 loop is CASSLTSGGTYEQYF. For the CDR3, the DNA is TGTGCCAGCAGCCTGACTAGCGGGGGGACCTACGAGCAGTACTTC.

The V call is TRBV18, the J call TRBJ2-7, with D possibly TRBD2 on 6 matching bases. There are 14 residues in the CDR3. The germline gives CDR1 KGHSH, CDR2 LQKENI. Trimming removed 4 bases from V and 2 bases from J, with 12 bases in between. The DNA for the CDR3 is TGTGCCAGCTCACAACGGGACTCGACCTACGAGCAGTACTTC. It encodes CASSQRDSTYEQYF.

This chain joins TRBV5-5 and TRBJ1-1; D may be TRBD1 (5 bases). The V gene lost 0 bases and the J gene lost 10 bases, with 19 bases spanning the gap. Per the germline V gene, CDR1 is SGHKS and CDR2 is YYEKEE (reference sequence). CDR3 size: 15 residues. As DNA, the CDR3 is TGTGCCAGCAGCTTGGAGTTCCCCGGGACTATTGGAGCTTTCTTT. Encoded protein: CASSLEFPGTIGAFF.

J is TRBJ2-2 and V is TRBV11-2, with 13 bases identical to TRBD2. The J segment lost 6 bases and the V segment lost 1 base, leaving 2 bases of the junction unmatched. This CDR3 is built from 16 residues. From germline, CDR1 is SGHAT and CDR2 FQNNGV. Here the CDR3 DNA reads TGTGCCAGCAGCTTAGCAGGACTAGCGGGAGCCGGGGAGCTGTTTTTT. Translating it yields CASSLAGLAGAGELFF.

The V and J genes are TRBV7-2 and TRBJ2-5; TRBD1 might be the D (6 bases). The J call may be incorrect, as the DNA end agrees better with TRBJ2-7. Per the germline V gene, CDR1 is SGHTA and CDR2 is FQGNSA. This CDR3 has 15 amino acids. DNA of the CDR3: TGTGCCAGCAGCCCCAGAGGGGGTAGCTCCTACGAGCAGTACTTC. As protein: CASSPRGGSSYEQYF.

V and J are TRBV19 and TRBJ1-2, with D possibly matching TRBD1 (6 bases). The CDR3 length is 13 residues. The V and J ends lost 8 bases and 0 bases respectively, with 10 bases between them. Germline V gene sequence: CDR1 LNHDA, CDR2 SQIVND (reference sequence). The DNA for the CDR3 is TGTGCCAGTTCCCCAGGGGCTAACTATGGCTACACCTTC. Protein product: CASSPGANYGYTF.